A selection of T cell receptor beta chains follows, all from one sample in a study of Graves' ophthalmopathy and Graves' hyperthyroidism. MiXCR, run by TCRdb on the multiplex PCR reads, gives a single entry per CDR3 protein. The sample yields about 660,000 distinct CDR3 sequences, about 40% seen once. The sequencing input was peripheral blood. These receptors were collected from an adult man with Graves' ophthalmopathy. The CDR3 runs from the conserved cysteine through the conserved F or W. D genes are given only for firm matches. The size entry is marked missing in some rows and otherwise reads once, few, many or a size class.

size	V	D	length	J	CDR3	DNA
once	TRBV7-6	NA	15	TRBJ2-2	CASSVERGLNGELFF	TGTGCCAGCAGCGTTGAACGGGGGCTTAACGGGGAGCTGTTTTTT
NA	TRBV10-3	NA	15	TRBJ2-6	CASSIGSAGANVLTF	TGTGCCAGCAGTATCGGGAGTGCTGGGGCCAACGTCCTGACTTTC
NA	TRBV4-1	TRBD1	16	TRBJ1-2	CASSQVGGGQGDGYTF	TGCGCCAGCAGCCAAGTGGGGGGGGGACAGGGGGATGGCTACACCTTC
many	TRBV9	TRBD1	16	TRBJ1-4	CASSPSLTGVDEKLFF	TGTGCCAGCAGCCCCAGCCTGACAGGGGTGGATGAAAAACTGTTTTTT
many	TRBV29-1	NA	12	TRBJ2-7	CSVDRQGGEQYF	TGCAGCGTTGATCGACAGGGAGGCGAGCAGTACTTC
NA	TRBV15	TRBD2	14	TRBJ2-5	CATSSAGDSETQYF	TGTGCCACCTCATCAGCGGGGGATTCAGAGACCCAGTACTTC
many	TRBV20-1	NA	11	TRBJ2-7	CSALTLYEQYF	TGCAGTGCGCTGACTTTGTACGAGCAGTACTTC
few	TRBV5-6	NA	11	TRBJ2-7	CASSLGKEQYF	TGTGCCAGCAGCTTGGGCAAGGAGCAGTACTTC
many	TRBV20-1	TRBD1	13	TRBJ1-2	CSARKGAHYGYTF	TGCAGTGCCAGAAAGGGGGCGCATTATGGCTACACCTTC
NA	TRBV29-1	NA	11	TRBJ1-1	CSVAEGTEAFF	TGCAGCGTCGCAGAGGGGACTGAAGCTTTCTTT
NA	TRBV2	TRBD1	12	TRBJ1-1	CARGEGATEAFF	TGTGCCAGGGGGGAGGGGGCGACTGAAGCTTTCTTT
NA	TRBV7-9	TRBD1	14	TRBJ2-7	CASSWTGGSYEQYF	TGTGCCAGCAGCTGGACAGGGGGGTCCTACGAGCAGTACTTC
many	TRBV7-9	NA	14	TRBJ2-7	CASSPRSAVYEQYF	TGTGCCAGCAGCCCCCGCAGTGCTGTCTACGAGCAGTACTTC
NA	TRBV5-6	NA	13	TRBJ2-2	CASSHPRTGELFF	TGTGCCAGCAGCCATCCCAGGACCGGGGAGCTGTTTTTT
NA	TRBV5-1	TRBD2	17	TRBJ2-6	CASSPWGGTSGANVLTF	TGCGCCAGCAGCCCATGGGGAGGGACCTCTGGGGCCAACGTCCTGACTTTC
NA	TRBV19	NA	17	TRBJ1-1	CASTIRLSDGGHTEAFF	TGTGCCAGTACCATAAGACTCTCCGATGGAGGGCATACTGAAGCTTTCTTT
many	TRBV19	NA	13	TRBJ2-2	CAGQGAPAGELFF	TGTGCCGGACAAGGGGCACCGGCCGGGGAGCTGTTTTTT
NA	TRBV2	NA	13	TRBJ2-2	CASRGRVSDELFF	TGTGCCAGCAGGGGCAGGGTTTCGGACGAGCTGTTTTTT
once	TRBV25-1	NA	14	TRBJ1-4	CASSVTGRYEKLFF	TGTGCCAGCAGTGTAACGGGACGATATGAAAAACTGTTTTTT
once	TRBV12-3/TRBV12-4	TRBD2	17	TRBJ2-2	CASASTLTGGAGGELFF	TGTGCTAGTGCCTCTACCCTAACGGGGGGGGCCGGCGGGGAGCTGTTTTTT
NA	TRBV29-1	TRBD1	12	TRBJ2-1	CSVPGQGSEQFF	TGCAGCGTCCCGGGACAGGGGAGTGAGCAGTTCTTC
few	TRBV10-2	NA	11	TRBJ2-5	CATSGQETQYF	TGTGCCACCAGCGGGCAAGAGACCCAGTACTTC
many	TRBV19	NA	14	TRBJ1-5	CASGTSYSNQPQHF	TGTGCCAGTGGCACAAGTTATAGCAATCAGCCCCAGCATTTT
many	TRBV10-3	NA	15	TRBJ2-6	CASSFSGSGANVLTF	TGTGCCAGCAGTTTTTCAGGGTCTGGGGCCAACGTCCTGACTTTC
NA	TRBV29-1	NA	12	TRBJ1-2	CSVAEEVYGYTF	TGCAGCGTCGCCGAGGAGGTCTATGGCTACACCTTC
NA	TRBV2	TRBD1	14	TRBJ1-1	CASSEDRGHVETFF	TGTGCCAGCAGTGAGGACAGGGGGCATGTTGAAACTTTCTTT